These 2 T cell receptor beta chains share one sample of origin, sequenced in a study of T cell responses to AZD1222 COVID-19 vaccine. This table comes from immunoSEQ multiplex PCR, and its TCRdb copy is limited to in-frame clones, with some not included. The profile covers around 110,000 clones, with approximately 93% appearing a single time and about 2.7% taken by the ten largest. Sample: peripheral blood, taken on day 0 of AZD1222 vaccination. These receptors originate from an adult in good health.

This clone was detected once. The genes are TRBV28 and TRBJ1-2, with a weak D call TRBD1 (5 bases). CDR1 is MDHEN and CDR2 is SYDVKM in the germline V gene. The V gene lost 10 bases and the J gene lost 7 bases, with 19 bases spanning the gap. CDR3 length equals 13 residues. Written as DNA, the CDR3 is TGTGCCACCCGACTCAGGGTGGCCCCTGGCTACACCTTC. Translating gives CATRLRVAPGYTF.

The CDR3: CASGAWVVEQYF. The CDR3 coding sequence is TGTGCCAGCGGGGCCTGGGTCGTAGAGCAGTACTTC. V usage is TRBV12-3 or TRBV12-4 and J usage is TRBJ2-7; possible D gene TRBD1, 5 bases. V gave up 8 bases and J gave up 7 bases, with 15 bases separating them. The CDR3 has 12 residues.